This T cell receptor beta chain was recorded in a study of T-cell reconstitution after alpha-beta-depleted transplantation in children. Whole-study findings and limits: The authors attributed T-cell counts and diversity one year after transplant mostly to newly produced T cells. Surviving recipient T cells and intrathymic progenitors accounted for some patients' high TCRbeta diversity at day 60.

V gave up 0 bases and J gave up 3 bases, with 18 bases separating them. Germline-derived CDR1 and CDR2 are LNHNV and YYDKDF (reference sequence). The CDR3 is 18 residues long. A remark on this clonotype: Its antigen remains unknown.

Preparing the TCRbeta library involved the use of unique molecular identifiers. TCRdb ran MiXCR on the PCR reads and lists one entry per CDR3 protein. The sample holds hundreds of thousands of distinct CDR3 sequences, roughly 15% seen once. The rearrangement links TRBV15 to TRBJ1-5; D is ambiguous. This sample comprised PBMCs, mostly from graft donor cells, obtained 360 days after TCRalphabeta/CD19-depleted stem cell transplant. The receptor comes from a male patient between 2 and 10 years old who had a stem cell transplant for acute lymphoblastic leukemia, so the T cells may come from the graft donor. The CDR3 DNA sequence: TGTGCCACCAGCAGAGATCTTAGGGTCGGCGGTCTCAATCAGCCCCAGCATTTT. Its protein is CATSRDLRVGGLNQPQHF.